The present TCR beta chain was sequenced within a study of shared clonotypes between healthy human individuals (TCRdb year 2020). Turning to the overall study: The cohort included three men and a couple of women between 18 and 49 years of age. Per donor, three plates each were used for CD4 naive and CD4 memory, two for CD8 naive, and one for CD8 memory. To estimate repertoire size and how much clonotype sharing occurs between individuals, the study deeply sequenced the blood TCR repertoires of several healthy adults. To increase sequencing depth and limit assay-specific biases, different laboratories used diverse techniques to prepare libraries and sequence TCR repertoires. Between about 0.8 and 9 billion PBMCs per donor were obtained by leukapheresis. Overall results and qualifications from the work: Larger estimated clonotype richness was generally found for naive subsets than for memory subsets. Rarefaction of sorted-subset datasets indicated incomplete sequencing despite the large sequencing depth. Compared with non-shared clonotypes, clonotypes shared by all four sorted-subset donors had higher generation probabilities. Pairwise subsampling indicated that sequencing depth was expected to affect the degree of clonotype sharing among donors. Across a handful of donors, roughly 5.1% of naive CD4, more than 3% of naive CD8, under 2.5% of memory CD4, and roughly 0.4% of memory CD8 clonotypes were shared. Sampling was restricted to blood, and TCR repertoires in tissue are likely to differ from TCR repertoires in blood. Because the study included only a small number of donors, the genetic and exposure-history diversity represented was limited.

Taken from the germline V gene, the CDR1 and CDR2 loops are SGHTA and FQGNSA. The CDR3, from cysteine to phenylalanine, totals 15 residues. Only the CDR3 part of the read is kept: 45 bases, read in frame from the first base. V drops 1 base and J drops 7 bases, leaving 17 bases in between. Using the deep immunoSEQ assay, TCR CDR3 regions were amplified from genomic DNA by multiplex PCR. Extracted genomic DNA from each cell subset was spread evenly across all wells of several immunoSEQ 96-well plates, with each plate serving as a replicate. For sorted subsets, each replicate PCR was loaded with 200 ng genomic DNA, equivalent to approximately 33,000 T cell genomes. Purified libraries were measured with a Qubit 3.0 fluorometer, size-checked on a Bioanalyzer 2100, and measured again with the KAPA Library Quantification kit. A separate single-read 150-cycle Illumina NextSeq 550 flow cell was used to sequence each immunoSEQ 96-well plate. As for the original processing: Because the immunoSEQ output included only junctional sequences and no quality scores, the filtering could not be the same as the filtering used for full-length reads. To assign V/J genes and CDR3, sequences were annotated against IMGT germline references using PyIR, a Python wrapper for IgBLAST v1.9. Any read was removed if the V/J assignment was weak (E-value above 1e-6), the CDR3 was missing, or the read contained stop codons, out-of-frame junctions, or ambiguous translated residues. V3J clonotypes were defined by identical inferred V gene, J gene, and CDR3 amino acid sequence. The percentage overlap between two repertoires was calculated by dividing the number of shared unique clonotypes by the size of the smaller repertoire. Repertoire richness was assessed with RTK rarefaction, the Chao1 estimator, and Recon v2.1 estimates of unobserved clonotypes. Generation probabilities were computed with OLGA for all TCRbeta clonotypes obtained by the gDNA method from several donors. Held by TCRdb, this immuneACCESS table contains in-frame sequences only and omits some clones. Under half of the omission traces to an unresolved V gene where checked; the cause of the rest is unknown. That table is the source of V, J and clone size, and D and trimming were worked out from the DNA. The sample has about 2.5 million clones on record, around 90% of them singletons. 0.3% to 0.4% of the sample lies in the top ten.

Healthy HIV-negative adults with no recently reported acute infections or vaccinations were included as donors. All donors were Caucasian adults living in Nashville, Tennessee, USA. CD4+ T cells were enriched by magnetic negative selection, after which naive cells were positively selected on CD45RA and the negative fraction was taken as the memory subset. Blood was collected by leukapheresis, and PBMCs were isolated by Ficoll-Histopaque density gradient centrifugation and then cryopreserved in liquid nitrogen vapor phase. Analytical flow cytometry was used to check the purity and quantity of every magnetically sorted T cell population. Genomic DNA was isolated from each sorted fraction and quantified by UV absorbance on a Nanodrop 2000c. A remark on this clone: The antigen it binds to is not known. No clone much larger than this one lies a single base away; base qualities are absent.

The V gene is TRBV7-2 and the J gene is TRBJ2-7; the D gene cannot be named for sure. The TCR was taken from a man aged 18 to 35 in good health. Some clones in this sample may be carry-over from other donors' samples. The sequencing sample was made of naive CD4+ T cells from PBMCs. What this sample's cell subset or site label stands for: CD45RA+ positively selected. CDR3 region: CASSLEWSPGREQYF. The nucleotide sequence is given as TGTGCCAGCAGCTTAGAATGGAGCCCCGGACGGGAGCAGTACTTC. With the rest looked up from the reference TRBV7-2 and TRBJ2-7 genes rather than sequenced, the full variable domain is GAGVSQSPSNKVTEKGKDVELRCDPISGHTALYWYRQSLGQGLEFLIYFQGNSAPDKSGLPSDRFSAERTGGSVSTLTIQRTQQEDSAVYLCASSLEWSPGREQYFGPGTRLTVT.